These 23 T cell receptor delta chains were sequenced from one sample in a study of gamma-delta T cells after stem cell transplantation. TCRdb reprocessed the RT-PCR reads using CATT. The sample has roughly 1,300 delta-chain clones; around 28% are singletons. The sequencing sample was made of gamma-delta T cells. The source of these receptors is a human donor. It is not recorded whose cells these are; they may come from a transplant donor.

Sample share makes this clone large. The chain employs TRDV2 and TRDJ1, with TRDD3 matching 7 bases. V lost 0 bases to trimming and J lost 1 base; unmatched junction nucleotides: 10. This CDR3 is 17 amino acids long. The germline V gene has CDR1 GEAIGNYY and CDR2 EKD. The CDR3 spells CACDTVGGITRTDKLIF. The CDR3 DNA follows: TGTGCCTGTGACACCGTGGGGGGGATCACTCGCACCGATAAACTCATCTTT.

This clone has more than one count but fewer than ten. A far larger clone lies a single base away; this is likely a read error. The CDR3 DNA reads as TGTGCCTGTGGCGGATTACGGACCGATAAACTCATCTTT. Protein sequence: CACGGLRTDKLIF. V and J are TRDV2 and TRDJ1; D is ambiguous. V gave up 5 bases and J gave up 2 bases, with 11 bases separating them. Germline V CDR1 and CDR2: GEAIGNYY, EKD. The CDR3 is made up of 13 amino acids.

This clone is deemed medium-sized (0.01 to 0.1%). The DNA for the CDR3 is TGTGCCTGTGACCCCTTGACTGGGGGCCGTCCTCAGTACACCGATAAACTCATCTTT. Translating gives CACDPLTGGRPQYTDKLIF. The chain joins TRDV2 to TRDJ1; the match to TRDD3 covers 8 bases. Germline assignment: CDR1 GEAIGNYY and CDR2 EKD. The ends lost 3 bases at V and 0 bases at J; junction bases unmatched: 17. This CDR3 spans 19 amino acids.

By proportion, this clone is medium-sized. V usage is TRDV1 and J usage is TRDJ1; TRDD3 matches 8 bases. V shed 3 bases, J shed 4 bases, and the junction held 19 bases outside the gene matches. Germline CDR1 TSWWSYY, CDR2 QGS. This CDR3 region has 19 residues. CDR3 DNA sequence: TGTGCTCTTGGGGAGCCCCGTCTTCTCAGTACTGGGGGGATCGATAAACTCATCTTT. Protein: CALGEPRLLSTGGIDKLIF.

About this clone: TCRdb's protein, taken from a much larger clone, differs from this DNA's translation at residue 10, likely owing to a read error; the protein displayed comes from the DNA. The V call is TRDV2, the J call TRDJ1, with D unresolved. Trimming pared 0 bases from V and 4 bases from J, leaving 14 bases between. Germline V CDR1 and CDR2: GEAIGNYY, EKD. This CDR3 comprises 15 residues. This CDR3 reads CACDTVGPPVDKLIF. CDR3 bases: TGTGCCTGTGACACCGTCGGACCCCCTGTCGATAAACTCATCTTT.

This clone is deemed medium-sized. V is TRDV2 and J is TRDJ3; TRDD3 aligns across 10 bases. The V and J ends lost 1 base and 2 bases, in that order; junction bases with no gene match: 4. The CDR3 has 18 residues. Germline CDR1 reads GEAIGNYY; CDR2 reads EKD. The DNA for the CDR3 is TGTGCCTGTGACACGGGGGGATACGGGGCCTGGGACACCCGACAGATGTTTTTC. This encodes CACDTGGYGAWDTRQMFF.

Sample share makes this clone medium-sized. The rearrangement joins TRDV2 to TRDJ1, with TRDD3 matching 10 bases. The germline gives CDR1 GEAIGNYY, CDR2 EKD. The junction had 13 bases not matched to a gene; V was cut back by 1 base and J by 0 bases. The CDR3 totals 19 residues. Here the CDR3 reads CACDTIFRPTGGYTDKLIF. The CDR3 region has the DNA TGTGCCTGTGACACAATTTTTCGTCCAACTGGGGGATACACCGATAAACTCATCTTT.

Points on this clone: This likely stems from a read error, as it lies one base from a far larger clone. This CDR3 is also generated by other DNA sequences in the sample. The chain joins TRDV2 to TRDJ1; D is perhaps TRDD3 (6 bases). The CDR3 is made up of 15 amino acids. Germline V lookup: CDR1 GEAIGNYY, CDR2 EKD. The CDR3 DNA is TGTGCCTGTGATTTCGTACTGGGTAGCGGCGATAAGCTCATCTTT. Residues: CACDFVLGSGDKLIF.

By share of the sample, this clone is large. The CDR3 DNA reads as TGTGCCTGTGACAACCTACTGGGGGATACGCGTCCCGATAAACTCATCTTT. This codes for CACDNLLGDTRPDKLIF. The J gene is TRDJ1, the V gene TRDV2; TRDD3 aligns across 13 bases. Germline CDR1 reads GEAIGNYY; CDR2 reads EKD. V lost 2 bases, J lost 3 bases, and 8 bases stayed unmatched. The CDR3 is 17 residues long.

A remark on this clone: With a much larger clone just one base away, this may be a read error. Other DNA sequences in the same sample also yield this CDR3. The rearrangement joins TRDV2 to TRDJ1; a possible D gene is TRDD3 (6 bases). V was shortened by 2 bases and J by 13 bases, with 13 bases between the two germline ends. The CDR3 has 11 amino acids. Germline V gene data show CDR1 as GEAIGNYY and CDR2 as EKD. CDR3 bases: TGTGCCTGTGACATAGATCGGGGATCCATCTTT. It yields the protein CACDIDRGSIF.

By sample share, this clone is medium-sized. The J gene is TRDJ1, the V gene TRDV2; the D gene is possibly TRDD3 (6 bases). Between the trimmed V and J ends, which lost 1 base and 3 bases, there was a span of 23 bases. Germline CDR1 is GEAIGNYY and CDR2 is EKD. The CDR3 has 18 amino acids. The CDR3 DNA reads as TGTGCCTGTGACACGGTGGGGATCAGAGAAGAGCCCTCCGATAAACTCATCTTT. It encodes CACDTVGIREEPSDKLIF.

In regard to this clone: This likely traces to a read error, being one base from a far larger clone. The chain is built from TRDV1 and TRDJ1, with D possibly matching TRDD2 (6 bases). V lost 0 bases, J lost 0 bases, and 62 bases lay in between. CDR1 is TSWWSYY, CDR2 QGS, per germline. This CDR3 spans 33 amino acids. In nucleotides, the CDR3 is TGTGCTCTTGGGGAACTAGAGCAAGGGGTCCGCGCGAGTTTCATACCTTCCCCATACATACCCACTCATACAGTGGGGCACACCGATAAACTCATCTTT. This gives the protein CALGELEQGVRASFIPSPYIPTHTVGHTDKLIF.

This clone was seen a few times. A much larger clone lies one base from this, so it may be a read error. The same CDR3 is also encoded by other DNA sequences in this sample. The CDR3 DNA sequence: TGTGCCTGCGACACCCTACTGGGGGAGGGTTTGTACACCGATAAACTCATCTTT. Translating it yields CACDTLLGEGLYTDKLIF. The chain has TRDV2 and TRDJ1; TRDD3 aligns across 9 bases. The V gene's germline CDR1 is GEAIGNYY and CDR2 EKD. The CDR3 length is 18 residues.

This clone is labeled as medium-sized. The rearrangement links TRDV1 to TRDJ1; 9 bases map to TRDD3. CDR1 is TSWWSYY and CDR2 is QGS in the germline V gene. Trimming at V came to 5 bases and at J to 0 bases, leaving 25 bases not matched to a gene. The length of the CDR3 is 22 residues. Here the CDR3 reads CALGHITPSASPLGDNTDKLIF. CDR3 in DNA: TGTGCTCTTGGGCATATTACCCCTTCCGCGAGCCCACTGGGGGACAACACCGATAAACTCATCTTT.

Details on this clone: A far larger clone is just one base off, so this is likely a read error. The identical CDR3 is also encoded by other nucleotide sequences in the sample. This chain connects TRDV1 to TRDJ1; D assignment may be TRDD2 or TRDD3 (7 bases each). V lost 0 bases, J lost 7 bases, and 48 bases lay in between. Looked up from germline, CDR1 is TSWWSYY and CDR2 is QGS. This CDR3 has 26 amino acids. CDR3 sequence: CALGELEVGTKLPSTYWGIPLFKLIF. The CDR3 DNA reads TGTGCTCTTGGGGAACTAGAGGTTGGTACGAAACTTCCTAGCACGTACTGGGGAATACCCTTGTTTAAACTCATCTTT.

By share, this clone ranks as large. J is TRDJ1 and V is TRAV29/DV5; 8 bases map to TRDD3. This CDR3 is 22 amino acids long. Germline trimming cut 1 base from V and 0 bases from J; bases unmatched to any gene: 26. Germline V gene sequence: CDR1 NSMFDY, CDR2 ISSIKDK. CDR3 nucleotides: TGTGCAGCAAGCCTCCCTCCTCACCAGGGAACACTGGGGGGGCGGTACACCGATAAACTCATCTTT. Encoded protein: CAASLPPHQGTLGGRYTDKLIF.

Sample share makes this clone medium-sized. The V gene is TRAV29/DV5, the J gene TRDJ1; TRDD3 agrees at 10 bases. The CDR3 totals 19 residues. From germline, CDR1 is NSMFDY and CDR2 ISSIKDK. V was pared by 2 bases and J by 0 bases, with 16 bases of the junction left unmatched. This chain's CDR3 is CAARDPTWELGDHTDKLIF. The CDR3 nucleotides read TGTGCAGCAAGAGATCCTACGTGGGAACTGGGGGATCACACCGATAAACTCATCTTT.

The CDR3: CALGGSSSTGVPDKLIF. The DNA of the CDR3 is TGTGCTCTTGGGGGTTCCTCCAGTACTGGGGTCCCCGATAAACTCATCTTT. J is TRDJ1 and V is TRDV1; TRDD3 matches at 7 bases. The CDR3 has 17 residues. Germline V gene sequence: CDR1 TSWWSYY, CDR2 QGS. After removal of 4 bases from V and 3 bases from J, the junction contained 14 bases not matched to a gene.

A word on this clone: A read error likely explains this, since a far larger clone differs by one base. The same CDR3 is also encoded by other DNA sequences in this sample. The gene calls are TRDV3 and TRDJ1; D gene uncertain. V lost 3 bases and J lost 4, with 18 bases in between. CDR3 length: 14 amino acids. In germline, CDR1 is TVYSNPD, CDR2 GDNSRS (reference sequence). CDR3 DNA sequence: TGTGCCTTCCTAAACGGGAACGAGGACGATAAACTCATCTTT. Its translation: CAFLNGNEDDKLIF.

By share, this clone counts as medium-sized. This chain joins TRDV2 and TRDJ3, with D possibly matching TRDD3 (6 bases). The ends were cut back, 0 bases at V and 4 bases at J, with 18 bases in the middle. This CDR3 region has 19 residues. Germline-derived CDR1 and CDR2 are GEAIGNYY and EKD. The chain's CDR3 is CACDTAGGLISWDTRQMFF. The CDR3 region has the DNA TGTGCCTGTGACACCGCCGGGGGACTAATCTCGTGGGACACCCGACAGATGTTTTTC.

By its share, this clone is medium-sized. Other DNA sequences of this sample code for an identical CDR3. This chain links TRDV2 with TRDJ1, with a weak D call TRDD3 (8 bases). V was trimmed by 1 base and J by 1 base, leaving 42 bases between them. CDR3 length: 25 amino acids. Germline V lookup: CDR1 GEAIGNYY, CDR2 EKD. DNA for the CDR3: TGTGCCTGTGACACTCTTTCCTACCACGCGAGACAGAAGGTACTGGGGGTCCCTTCCACCGATAAACTCATCTTT. Encoded protein: CACDTLSYHARQKVLGVPSTDKLIF.

Details on this clone: This likely traces to a read error, being one base from a far larger clone. The same CDR3 arises from other DNA sequences in this sample as well. V usage is TRDV2 and J usage is TRDJ1; D is ambiguous. In germline, CDR1 is GEAIGNYY, CDR2 EKD. Trimming took 0 bases from V and 0 from J, leaving 10 bases between them. This CDR3 comprises 15 residues. CDR3 in amino acids: CACDTGLPYTDKLIF. Written as DNA, the CDR3 is TGTGCCTGTGACACCGGACTACCATACACCGATAAACTCATCTTT.

Sample share makes this clone medium-sized. The gene calls are TRDV2 and TRDJ1; TRDD3 matches 12 bases. With 1 base clipped from V and 4 bases from J, the junction kept 18 bases outside the gene matches. The germline CDR1 and CDR2 sequences are GEAIGNYY and EKD. CDR3 length: 20 residues. CDR3 DNA sequence: TGTGCCTGTGACACAGTCCTACTAGGACTGGGGGATACAACCCTCGATAAACTCATCTTT. This sequence encodes CACDTVLLGLGDTTLDKLIF.